The T cell receptor (beta chain) described here comes from a study of blood T cell repertoires in COVID-19. In the study overall: Collection of acute and convalescent COVID-19 samples took place in the United States, Italy and Spain. T cells, B-cell-depleted T cells, or PBMCs provided the cDNA or gDNA that served as material.

The table lists this clone with a few counts. Source study methods: Amplification with reference gene primers provided the estimates of nucleated cell counts. Sequenced by immunoSEQ multiplex PCR; TCRdb stores in-frame clones only, minus some. The DNA gave D and trimming, while V, J and clone size come from that table. The table shows 130,000 to 150,000 clones, with 80% to 90% occurring only once. The clonotype was recovered from a human donor with acute or convalescent COVID-19. The donor label of this sample is uncertain. Material: peripheral blood.

Written as DNA, the CDR3 is TGCGCCAGCAGCTCCCTAGATTCATCCAACTCTGAAGCTTTCTTT. Protein: CASSSLDSSNSEAFF. The chain recombines TRBV5-1 with TRBJ1-1; unclear D gene. Germline CDR1 reads SGHRS; CDR2 reads YFSETQ. CDR3 length equals 15 residues. The germline V and J ends were trimmed by 3 bases and 6 bases, with 18 bases remaining between them.